Below, 20 T cell receptor beta chains from the same sample are listed, as sequenced in a study of preoperative IRX-2 immunotherapy in early breast cancer. Measured with immunoSEQ multiplex PCR; TCRdb has only the in-frame clones, and not every one. The data contain tens of thousands of clones, roughly 77% of them seen just once; the ten biggest clones take up about 1.2%. Indicated treatment: preoperative locoregional IRX-2 cytokine immunotherapy. This specimen was lymph node tissue, taken after IRX-2 immunotherapy. The source of these receptors is a human donor with breast cancer.

This clone has just a few counts. V usage is TRBV18 and J usage is TRBJ1-6; D is ambiguous. CDR3 length equals 14 residues. Trimming took 3 bases from V and 7 from J, leaving 10 bases between them. In germline, CDR1 is KGHSH, CDR2 LQKENI. The CDR3 spells CASSPGPGNSPLHF. CDR3 nucleotide sequence: TGTGCCAGCTCACCCGGACCCGGCAATTCACCCCTCCACTTT.

This clone has more than one count but fewer than ten. The chain employs TRBV19 and TRBJ1-5; a weak D match, TRBD1 (5 bases). This CDR3 is 16 amino acids long. V lost 8 bases and J 4 bases, leaving 21 bases between the germline ends. Germline CDR1 reads LNHDA; CDR2 reads SQIVND (reference sequence). The CDR3 bases are TGTGCCAGTGGTAGGGGTGCCAATGAATATAATCAGCCCCAGCATTTT. Its translation is CASGRGANEYNQPQHF. The full variable domain, with the rest looked up from reference TRBV19 and TRBJ1-5, is DGGITQSPKYLFRKEGQNVTLSCEQNLNHDAMYWYRQDPGQGLRLIYYSQIVNDFQKGDIAEGYSVSREKKESFPLTVTSAQKNPTAFYLCASGRGANEYNQPQHFGDGTRLSIL.

This clone turned up a few times. V usage is TRBV6-8 and J usage is TRBJ2-7; a possible D gene is TRBD1 (5 bases). Germline V gene sequence: CDR1 MNHGY, CDR2 SAAAGT. V shed 5 bases and J shed 4 bases, with 12 bases lying between them. The CDR3 totals 13 residues. Here the CDR3 DNA reads TGTGCCAGCAGTGATAAGGGGCAGTACGAGCAGTACGTC. It codes for CASSDKGQYEQYV.

This clone was detected once. The rearrangement joins TRBV28 to TRBJ1-1; D call uncertain. The V and J ends lost 4 bases and 0 bases respectively, with 9 bases between them. Germline assignment: CDR1 MDHEN and CDR2 SYDVKM. The CDR3 totals 14 residues. The CDR3 region is CASSSLTMNTEAFF. The CDR3 nucleotides are TGTGCCAGCAGTTCCCTCACTATGAACACTGAAGCTTTCTTT. The entire variable domain, with the rest obtained from reference TRBV28 and TRBJ1-1, is as follows: DVKVTQSSRYLVKRTGEKVFLECVQDMDHENMFWYRQDPGLGLRLIYFSYDVKMKEKGDIPEGYSVSREKKERFSLILESASTNQTSMYLCASSSLTMNTEAFFGQGTRLTVV.

This rearrangement joins TRBV6-8 to TRBJ1-2; TRBD1 matches at 7 bases. Per germline, CDR1 MNHGY and CDR2 SAAAGT. Losses at the gene ends were 2 bases for V and 4 bases for J; bases not matched to a gene: 7. The CDR3 has 15 residues. The CDR3 is CASSYRQGGVYGYTF. The CDR3, as DNA: TGTGCCAGCAGTTACCGCCAGGGGGGTGTCTATGGCTACACCTTC.

This clone was seen just once. The chain uses TRBV10-3 and TRBJ1-5; TRBD1 matches at 7 bases. The germline gives CDR1 ENHRY, CDR2 SYGVKD. Trimming at V came to 2 bases and at J to 4 bases, leaving 8 bases not matched to a gene. This CDR3 has 16 amino acids. CDR3: CAISETGTARNQPQHF. The DNA for the CDR3 is TGTGCCATCAGTGAGACCGGGACAGCTAGAAATCAGCCCCAGCATTTT.

This rearrangement joins TRBV19 to TRBJ2-3; D unclear. V was cut by 2 bases and J by 2 bases, with 8 bases left in between. Germline loops: CDR1 LNHDA, CDR2 SQIVND (reference sequence). This CDR3 region has 14 residues. The CDR3 region is CASSILAHTDTQYF. CDR3 coding DNA: TGTGCCAGTAGTATACTGGCACACACAGATACGCAGTATTTT.

The chain combines TRBV11-3 with TRBJ1-4; TRBD1 aligns across 7 bases. Looked up from germline, CDR1 is SGHNT and CDR2 is YENEEA. V shed 4 bases and J 4 bases; nucleotides not matched to a gene: 9. There are 16 residues in the CDR3. The chain's CDR3 is CASSYDPGQFNEKLFF. DNA for the CDR3: TGTGCCAGCAGCTATGACCCGGGACAGTTTAATGAAAAACTGTTTTTT.

The chain recombines TRBV18 with TRBJ2-7, with D uncertain. In germline, CDR1 is KGHSH, CDR2 LQKENI. The germline V and J ends were trimmed by 6 bases and 2 bases, with 8 bases remaining between them. This CDR3 region has 12 residues. CDR3: CASSDETYEQYV. In DNA, the CDR3 is TGTGCCAGCTCCGACGAGACCTACGAGCAGTACGTC.

The J gene is TRBJ1-5, the V gene TRBV28; TRBD1 agrees at 11 bases. CDR1 and CDR2 from the germline V gene are MDHEN and SYDVKM. There are 14 residues in the CDR3. Trimming cost V 8 bases and J 0 bases; bases outside gene matches: 0. CDR3 sequence reads: CASGTGGSNQPQHF. CDR3 nucleotides: TGTGCCAGCGGGACAGGGGGTAGCAATCAGCCCCAGCATTTT. Full variable domain (missing parts from reference TRBV28 and TRBJ1-5): DVKVTQSSRYLVKRTGEKVFLECVQDMDHENMFWYRQDPGLGLRLIYFSYDVKMKEKGDIPEGYSVSREKKERFSLILESASTNQTSMYLCASGTGGSNQPQHFGDGTRLSIL.

The chain has TRBV11-3 and TRBJ2-6, with unresolved D. Trimming cost V 5 bases and J 4 bases, with 15 bases left between them. Germline V CDR1 and CDR2: SGHNT, YENEEA. The CDR3 runs 16 residues. The CDR3 DNA sequence: TGTGCCAGCAGCCCCTGGGTGACGCGGGGGGCCAACGTCCTGACTTTC. It yields the protein CASSPWVTRGANVLTF. The entire variable domain, with the rest obtained from reference TRBV11-3 and TRBJ2-6, is as follows: EAGVVQSPRYKIIEKKQPVAFWCNPISGHNTLYWYLQNLGQGPELLIRYENEEAVDDSQLPKDRFSAERLKGVDSTLKIQPAELGDSAVYLCASSPWVTRGANVLTFGAGSRLTVL.

This sequence joins TRBV6-7 and TRBJ1-1, with D unclear. TRBV6-7 is marked as an open reading frame, function uncertain. This CDR3 has 15 residues. Trimming took off 1 base at V and 1 base at J, with 10 bases between the two ends. CDR3 in amino acids: CASSYYSISNTEAFF. In DNA, the CDR3 is TGTGCCAGCAGTTACTACAGCATATCGAACACTGAAGCTTTCTTT.

The CDR3 is CASSLGHRGRQPQHF. CDR3 sequence (DNA): TGTGCCAGCAGCTTGGGTCACAGGGGTCGTCAGCCCCAGCATTTT. The V gene is TRBV11-3, the J gene TRBJ1-5; 7 positions match TRBD1. The V gene end was trimmed by 3 bases and the J gene end by 6 bases; junction bases not matched to a gene: 8. CDR3 size: 15 residues. From germline, CDR1 is SGHNT and CDR2 YENEEA.

The V gene is TRBV6-1, the J gene TRBJ2-2; D is uncertain. The CDR3 has 16 amino acids. Germline CDR1 is MNHNS and CDR2 is SASEGT. Trimming removed 0 bases from V and 6 bases from J, with 14 bases in between. The DNA for the CDR3 is TGTGCCAGCAGTGAAGCGCTCGGCAGCCGGGCCGGGGAGCTGTTTTTT. The encoded protein is CASSEALGSRAGELFF.

The V call is TRBV5-1, the J call TRBJ1-4, with D perhaps matching TRBD1 (5 bases). CDR1 is SGHRS and CDR2 is YFSETQ in the germline V gene. CDR3 size: 16 residues. Deletions cut 4 bases from V and 0 bases from J, with 13 bases between. The CDR3 DNA reads TGCGCCAGCAGCAAGTGGGGGAAAGCAACTAATGAAAAACTGTTTTTT. As protein: CASSKWGKATNEKLFF.

The chain carries TRBV5-1 and TRBJ2-1, with 9 bases that match TRBD2. The CDR3 contains 16 residues. The V gene's germline CDR1 is SGHRS and CDR2 YFSETQ. Losses at the gene ends were 4 bases for V and 7 bases for J; bases not matched to a gene: 12. CDR3 bases: TGCGCCAGCAGCACCCAAAGCGGGGGGACTACGAATGAGCAGTTCTTC. Residues: CASSTQSGGTTNEQFF.

The rearrangement uses TRBV6-8 and TRBJ1-2; D possibly corresponds to TRBD1 (5 bases). CDR3 length equals 14 residues. V was cut by 0 bases and J by 5 bases, with 10 bases left in between. Germline V CDR1 and CDR2: MNHGY, SAAAGT. CDR3 in amino acids: CASSYSTWGYGYTF. CDR3 sequence (DNA): TGTGCCAGCAGTTACTCTACGTGGGGGTATGGCTACACCTTC.

CDR3 residues: CSALYGNTEAFF. The CDR3 DNA reads as TGCAGCGCGCTTTACGGGAACACTGAAGCTTTCTTT. This chain links TRBV29-1 with TRBJ1-1; D unresolved. Germline V gene data show CDR1 as SQVTM and CDR2 as ANQGSEA. V was pared by 7 bases and J by 1 base, with 10 bases between. CDR3 length equals 12 residues.

The V call is TRBV6-8, the J call TRBJ1-1, with 8 bases identical to TRBD1. Germline trimming cut 5 bases from V and 5 bases from J; bases unmatched to any gene: 7. CDR1 is MNHGY and CDR2 is SAAAGT in the germline V gene. The CDR3 runs 14 residues. CDR3 nucleotides: TGTGCCAGCAGTACGGACAGGGCGGGAACTGAAGCTTTCTTT. As protein: CASSTDRAGTEAFF.

V gene TRBV6-8 combines with J gene TRBJ1-6; D is undetermined. Germline values: CDR1 MNHGY, CDR2 SAAAGT. The CDR3 runs 14 residues. V was shortened by 0 bases and J by 6 bases, with 6 bases between the two germline ends. The CDR3 here is CASSYSGINSPLHF. The DNA of the CDR3 is TGTGCCAGCAGTTACTCGGGCATTAATTCACCCCTCCACTTT.